This TCR beta chain appears in the sequencing data of a study of neurological immune-mediated disorders. CDR3 length equals 14 residues. V dropped 4 bases and J dropped 2; count of bases not matched to a gene: 5. Germline V gene data show CDR1 as SGHTA and CDR2 as FQGNSA. From the 5' RACE reads, TCRdb called clonotypes with MiXCR, one entry per CDR3 protein. The sample comprises about 66,000 distinct CDR3 sequences, roughly 4.9% of which are singletons, and 2% to 2.5% rests with the top ten. This clonotype appeared many times. Input material: PBMCs. This clonotype originated in a woman in her 70s with multiple sclerosis. The V gene is TRBV7-2, the J gene TRBJ2-7; 7 positions agree with TRBD1. The chain's CDR3 is CASSSRTGAYEQYF. The CDR3 nucleotides read TGTGCCAGCAGCTCCCGGACAGGCGCCTACGAGCAGTACTTC.